The T cell receptor (beta chain) described here comes from a study of shared clonotypes between healthy human individuals. Evenly divided among several immunoSEQ plates was the genomic DNA of each subset. The data were produced by immunoSEQ multiplex PCR, yet TCRdb's version contains in-frame clones alone and is incomplete. In the table there are 110,000 or so clones, about two thirds of which are singletons. As regards this clone: Its specificity is unknown.

General study points: Sampling included only blood; tissue repertoires likely differ. Investigators expected sequencing depth to affect clonotype sharing among donors. In contrast to clonotypes shared by all four donors, non-shared clonotypes had lower generation probabilities.

The TCR originated in a woman younger than 45 in good health. The sample taken for sequencing was memory CD8+ T cells sorted from blood. Indicated subset: CD45RO+ cells pooled with CCR7-negative TemRA cells.

This CDR3 reads CSVDKQGAPGYTF. The CDR3 DNA is TGCAGCGTTGATAAGCAGGGGGCGCCTGGCTACACCTTC. V and J are TRBV29-1 and TRBJ1-2, with TRBD1 identical over 8 bases. Germline V gene data show CDR1 as SQVTM and CDR2 as ANQGSEA. The CDR3 has 13 residues. After removal of 3 bases from V and 7 bases from J, the junction contained 7 bases not matched to a gene.